Following are 9 T cell receptor beta chains from one sample sequenced in a study of T-cell reconstitution after alpha-beta-depleted transplantation in children. As it was prepared, the TCRbeta library received unique molecular identifiers. TCRdb processed the PCR reads anew with MiXCR; each CDR3 protein has one entry. The repertoire includes around 960,000 distinct CDR3 sequences, about 26% of them detected once, and about 28% sits in the top ten. The source was PBMCs, mostly from graft donor cells, collected 360 days after TCRalphabeta/CD19-depleted stem cell transplant. These receptor sequences come from a boy under two years old who had a stem cell transplant for SCID, so the T cells may come from the graft donor.

This clonotype has a handful of counts. The chain is built from TRBV9 and TRBJ2-3; D tentatively fits TRBD1 or TRBD2 (5 bases each). The germline V gene encodes CDR1 SGDLS and CDR2 YYNGEE. Trimming removed 4 bases from V and 3 bases from J, with 21 bases in between. The CDR3 is 17 amino acids. The CDR3 DNA sequence: TGTGCCAGCAGCCCCGGGACGGTGGGTGGGAAAACAGATACGCAGTATTTT. Translation gives CASSPGTVGGKTDTQYF.

The chain employs TRBV12-5 and TRBJ1-5; TRBD1 matches 7 bases. The length of the CDR3 is 19 residues. Germline CDR1 LGHNT, CDR2 FRNRAP. J was trimmed by 0 bases and V by 3 bases; bases with no gene match: 14. The CDR3 DNA sequence: TGTGCTAGTGGTTTTCTTTCCCCAGGGGGTCAAAATAGCAATCAGCCCCAGCATTTT. Its protein product is CASGFLSPGGQNSNQPQHF.

The chain is built from TRBV28 and TRBJ1-1, with a tentative D call TRBD1 (6 bases). Germline CDR1 reads MDHEN; CDR2 reads SYDVKM. V lost 6 bases, J lost 4 bases, and 15 bases lay in between. This CDR3 spans 14 amino acids. The CDR3 region is CASSARGRSTEAFF. CDR3 coding DNA: TGTGCCAGCAGCGCCCGGGGGCGCAGCACTGAAGCTTTCTTT.

This clonotype is a singleton in its sample. CDR3 sequence: CASSLRGPLSPETQYF. In DNA form, the CDR3 reads TGTGCCAGCAGTTTACGGGGGCCCCTAAGCCCAGAGACCCAGTACTTC. The rearrangement joins TRBV27 to TRBJ2-5; tentatively, D is TRBD1 or TRBD2 (6 bases each). The CDR3 loop spans 16 amino acids. Germline V CDR1 and CDR2: MNHEY, SMNVEV (reference sequence). V was pared by 2 bases and J by 4 bases, with 17 bases between.

The genes are TRBV28 and TRBJ2-7; a weak D match, TRBD1 (6 bases). Germline lookup yields CDR1 MDHEN and CDR2 SYDVKM. V shed 4 bases and J shed 1 base, with 11 bases lying between them. The CDR3 has 14 residues. The CDR3 nucleotides are TGTGCCAGCAGTTGGACAGATACTTCCTACGAGCAGTACTTC. Translation gives CASSWTDTSYEQYF.

There are a few counts of this clonotype. The chain combines TRBV15 with TRBJ2-1; D unclear. Trimming took off 5 bases at V and 1 base at J, with 9 bases between the two ends. The CDR3 is made up of 14 amino acids. Germline V lookup: CDR1 LNHNV, CDR2 YYDKDF (reference sequence). The CDR3 DNA follows: TGTGCCACCAGCCCTGGTAATTCCTACAATGAGCAGTTCTTC. Residues: CATSPGNSYNEQFF.

The J gene is TRBJ2-2, the V gene TRBV5-1; D might be TRBD1 (6 bases). Trimming pared 0 bases from V and 5 bases from J, leaving 14 bases between. The CDR3 has 16 residues. CDR1 and CDR2 from the germline V gene are SGHRS and YFSETQ. The CDR3, as DNA: TGCGCCAGCAGCTTGGTTCCAGGGGCGGTAACCGGGGAGCTGTTTTTT. Its protein is CASSLVPGAVTGELFF.

This chain links TRBV7-9 with TRBJ2-1, with D perhaps TRBD1 (6 bases). Trimming shortened V by 5 bases and J by 9 bases, and 20 bases separated the two germline ends. Germline-derived CDR1 and CDR2 are SEHNR and FQNEAQ (reference sequence). The CDR3 has 15 residues. The CDR3 spells CASSARQVPGTEQFF. As DNA, the CDR3 is TGTGCCAGCAGCGCCCGACAGGTCCCGGGGACTGAGCAGTTCTTC.

This clonotype occurred a few times. The chain is built from TRBV20-1 and TRBJ2-1; D might be TRBD1 or TRBD2, each matching 6 bases. The CDR3 consists of 15 residues. Germline values: CDR1 DFQATT, CDR2 SNEGSKA (reference sequence). Trimming removed 5 bases from V and 9 bases from J, with 23 bases in between. CDR3 in amino acids: CSAPGPSSVRGEQFF. CDR3 nucleotide sequence: TGCAGTGCTCCTGGGCCTTCTAGCGTCAGGGGTGAGCAGTTCTTC.